These 8 T cell receptor beta chains share one sample of origin, sequenced in a study of T cells in Graves' hyperthyroidism and ophthalmopathy. RNA transcripts served as the template for amplifying TCR beta CDR3 regions. The study used the HTBI primer set for a first-round RT-PCR of the TCR CDR3. TCRdb recomputed calls from the multiplex PCR reads with MiXCR, one row per CDR3 protein. This sample has 600,000 to 750,000 distinct CDR3 sequences, with 17% found just once. Sequencing was carried out using blood. The receptors come from a man aged 50 to 59 with Graves' hyperthyroidism.

Comments on this clonotype: The junction does not match germline at one end; this may be a read error. The rearrangement links TRBV5-1 to TRBJ2-7; D is unclear. From germline, CDR1 is SGHRS and CDR2 YFSETQ. The length of the CDR3 is 15 residues. CDR3 in DNA: TGCACCAGCAGCTTGGTCGGCAGTAGCTCCTACGAGCAGTACTTC. Its translation: CTSSLVGSSSYEQYF.

This chain connects TRBV5-6 to TRBJ2-3, with 14 bases identical to TRBD2. The CDR3 covers 17 residues. V lost 4 bases to trimming and J lost 5 bases; unmatched junction nucleotides: 9. CDR1 and CDR2 (germline): SGHDT, YYEEEE. The CDR3 DNA reads as TGTGCCAGCAGCCCCGGGACTAGCGGGAGTGGCGTAGATACGCAGTATTTT. As protein: CASSPGTSGSGVDTQYF.

This clonotype was observed many times. The rearrangement uses TRBV24-1 and TRBJ2-1; D call uncertain. The germline V gene has CDR1 KGHDR and CDR2 SFDVKD. Trimming pared 2 bases from V and 1 base from J, leaving 11 bases between. The CDR3 length is 16 residues. The CDR3 sequence: CATSDSTGRSYNEQFF. DNA of the CDR3: TGTGCCACCAGTGATTCTACTGGACGGTCCTACAATGAGCAGTTCTTC.

This clonotype was seen more than once but under ten times. The chain is built from TRBV19 and TRBJ1-2, with D possibly TRBD1 on 5 matching bases. Germline V gene data show CDR1 as LNHDA and CDR2 as SQIVND (reference sequence). V was pared by 7 bases and J by 4 bases, with 13 bases between. The CDR3 consists of 13 residues. CDR3 sequence (DNA): TGTGCCAGTAAGCAGGGCCCGGGCTATGGCTACACCTTC. As protein: CASKQGPGYGYTF.

The chain joins TRBV28 to TRBJ1-4; TRBD1 agrees at 7 bases. Germline trimming cut 6 bases from V and 3 bases from J; bases unmatched to any gene: 4. Germline CDR1 is MDHEN and CDR2 is SYDVKM. The CDR3 loop spans 14 amino acids. The CDR3 DNA is TGTGCCAGCAGGGAGGGACAGCCTAATGAAAAACTGTTTTTT. Translation: CASREGQPNEKLFF.

The chain links TRBV2 to TRBJ1-4; the D is unclear. The CDR3 spans 14 residues. The V gene's germline CDR1 is SNHLY and CDR2 FYNNEI. Trimming shortened V by 6 bases and J by 7 bases, and 15 bases separated the two germline ends. DNA for the CDR3: TGTGCCAGCAGCGGGAGGGAGGAGATTGAAAAACTGTTTTTT. Its translation is CASSGREEIEKLFF.

This clonotype occurred a few times. This may arise from a read error, as a much more abundant clone is one base away. The chain uses TRBV2 and TRBJ2-3; 9 bases match TRBD2. The CDR3 is 16 residues long. Germline V gene data show CDR1 as SNHLY and CDR2 as FYNNEI. The CDR3 reads CAGSEDGTSSTDTQYF. The CDR3, as DNA: TGTGCCGGCAGTGAAGATGGGACTAGCAGCACAGATACGCAGTATTTT.

A few counts support this clonotype. The V and J genes are TRBV25-1 and TRBJ2-7; 7 bases match TRBD1. CDR3 length: 12 amino acids. V trimming: 7 bases; J trimming: 3 bases; junction bases outside the gene matches: 3. The germline V gene has CDR1 MGHDK and CDR2 SYGVNS. CDR3 region: CASTGQHYEQYF. CDR3 coding DNA: TGTGCCAGCACGGGACAGCACTACGAGCAGTACTTC.